The 2 T cell receptor beta chains below come from one sample, sequenced in a study of blood T cell repertoires in COVID-19. Sequencing used immunoSEQ multiplex PCR; TCRdb keeps in-frame clones, though not all of them. The repertoire includes 90,000 to 120,000 clones, over 80% of them detected once, and over 12% sits in the top ten. The source material was peripheral blood. The receptors come from a man in his fifties with acute or convalescent COVID-19.

This rearrangement joins TRBV19 to TRBJ2-7; D might be TRBD2 (5 bases). V was cut by 5 bases and J by 5 bases, with 16 bases left in between. Germline assignment: CDR1 LNHDA and CDR2 SQIVND (reference sequence). This CDR3 is 14 amino acids long. CDR3 bases: TGTGCCAGTAGTCTTTTGGGTCCTAGCCACGAGCAGTACTTC. It translates to CASSLLGPSHEQYF.

This chain's CDR3 is CASSSPGEVDSPYSNQPQHF. Written as DNA, the CDR3 is TGTGCCAGCAGCTCCCCCGGAGAGGTCGATTCTCCGTATAGCAATCAGCCCCAGCATTTT. This chain connects TRBV5-4 to TRBJ1-5; D ambiguous. Germline lookup yields CDR1 SGHNT and CDR2 YYREEE (reference sequence). This CDR3 contains 20 residues. Trimming removed 3 bases from V and 0 bases from J, with 25 bases in between.